This TCR beta chain emerged from a study of response to subunit inactivated influenza vaccine. This clonotype was counted many times. The CDR3 runs 13 residues. V shed 0 bases and J shed 6 bases, with 9 bases lying between them. In germline, CDR1 is KGHSY, CDR2 FQNENV. TCRdb recomputed calls from the RT-PCR reads with MiXCR, one row per CDR3 protein. The table lists about 170,000 distinct CDR3 sequences, about 12% of them singletons. The sample also formed part of further work on T cells expressing NK-cell markers. That source reports: Scientists made TCR beta cDNA using 5'RACE template switching with UMIs. Obtained from sorted CD3+CD56+NKG2C+, CD3+CD56+NKG2C- and CD3+CD56-NKG2C+ T cells were the TCR beta repertoires. Seven sequenced donors out of eight were HCMV-seropositive, one seronegative. In a group of five to seven donors, dominant NKG2C+ clonotypes represented 1.0-7.0% of CD8+ T cells.

Sequenced material: CD8+ T cells sorted from PBMCs, taken approximately 13 days after vaccination. The chain is built from TRBV16 and TRBJ2-7; a weak D match, TRBD2 (6 bases). The receptor was derived from a man between 45 and 60 years old who received an inactivated influenza vaccine. The CDR3 DNA follows: TGTGCCAGCAGCCAATCGTGGGAGGCCGAGCAGTACTTC. Its protein is CASSQSWEAEQYF. Looking up the rest from reference TRBV16 and TRBJ2-7 gives the full variable domain: GEEVAQTPKHLVRGEGQKAKLYCAPIKGHSYVFWYQQVLKNEFKFLISFQNENVFDETGMPKERFSAKCLPNSPCSLEIQATKLEDSAVYFCASSQSWEAEQYFGPGTRLTVT.